This T cell receptor beta chain was identified during a study of blood T cell repertoires in COVID-19 (dated by TCRdb to 2019 to 2021). In the study overall: The collaborator samples originated in the United States, Italy and Spain and spanned the acute and convalescent phases of COVID-19. Sample metadata almost always included a de-identified subject ID, COVID-19 status, age in years and sex. Where available, HLA class I and class II types were taken from metadata supplied by the sample provider and were not determined by assay-based typing. Samples were obtained from the ongoing ImmuneRACE study (first 160 participants) and from approximately 1,200 subjects provided by 6 global collaborators. The repertoires were released in a freely available public database meant as a resource for research on the immune response to SARS-CoV-2. The material from the prospective study consisted of cDNA or gDNA derived from T cells, B-cell-depleted T cells, or PBMCs. Subjects who had been exposed to COVID-19, were actively infected with it, or had recovered from it provided the deeply sampled blood TCRbeta repertoires that made up the dataset.

Overall study results and their limits: The quantity of clinical and demographic metadata differed by source and by participant and was supplied without curation.

The collaborating institutions used their own protocols to collect whole blood in K2EDTA tubes. For TCRbeta analysis, collaborator samples were shipped as frozen whole blood, as isolated PBMCs, or as DNA extracted from either sample type. This clone came up a few times. Its antigen is not yet known. No base quality values were provided; no much bigger clone lies one nucleotide off. TCRbeta CDR3 regions were amplified from genomic DNA by means of the immunoSEQ Assay, a bias-controlled multiplex PCR. The study's processing was this. The number of nucleated cells in each sample was estimated from the amplification of reference gene primers within the assay. To quantify the absolute abundance of each unique TCRbeta CDR3 rearrangement, sequence reads were collapsed and filtered. For each sample, productive Simpson clonality was calculated as the square root of Simpson's diversity index over productive rearrangements. TCRdb's version of the immuneACCESS table is confined to in-frame rearrangements and falls short of the full clone set. An unresolved V gene accounts for under half of the shortfall where checked; the remainder is of unknown origin. For V, J and clone size, that table is used; D and trimming come from the DNA. In this sample the table shows over 100,000 clones, 84% of which occur a single time. The ten largest make up around 9.4% of the sample.

Sequenced material: peripheral blood. The receptor was derived from a man in his forties with active or convalescent COVID-19.

The CDR3 protein sequence reads: CASSDPRGSGANVLTF. The nucleotide sequence is given as TGTGCCAGCAGTGACCCGCGGGGGTCTGGGGCCAACGTCCTGACTTTC. The V gene is TRBV28 and the J gene is TRBJ2-6; the junction holds 7 bases that match TRBD2. The CDR3 numbers 16 residues from cysteine through phenylalanine. CDR3 DNA is the only sequence kept; it has 48 bases, read in frame from the first base. The germline V and J ends show losses of 5 bases and 1 base respectively, and no gene match explains 5 bases of the junction. The germline V gene encodes CDR1 MDHEN and CDR2 SYDVKM.